This is a list of T cell receptor beta chains from one sample in a study of sequential checkpoint blockade in melanoma. Measured with immunoSEQ multiplex PCR; TCRdb has only the in-frame clones, and not every one. The repertoire consists of fewer than 6,500 clones, with 20% to 25% occurring once and the leading ten covering 9.5% to 12%. Sample: tumor tissue (inferred from file names), taken from a patient given nivolumab and ipilimumab in sequence. The receptor set was obtained from a human donor with melanoma. Each CDR3 is given with its conserved first and last residue. The D gene is left open where the match is weak. Only some rows state a clone size, as once, few, many or a class for expanded clones.

NA NA TRBJ2-5 TRBV14 CASSHPQGWGETQYF TGTGCCAGCAGCCACCCGCAGGGATGGGGAGAGACCCAGTACTTC
TRBD2 few TRBJ2-7 TRBV5-1 CASRGAGGTPYEQYF TGCGCCAGCAGAGGGGCGGGGGGGACACCCTACGAGCAGTACTTC
NA NA TRBJ2-5 TRBV30 CAWSFTVVQTQYF TGTGCCTGGAGTTTCACCGTCGTCCAGACCCAGTACTTC
NA many TRBJ2-7 TRBV6-8 CASSSKTTTYEQYF TGTGCCAGCAGTTCCAAGACTACTACCTACGAGCAGTACTTC
NA few TRBJ2-2 TRBV30 CAWSVRGGAGELFF TGTGCCTGGAGTGTACGGGGTGGTGCCGGGGAGCTGTTTTTT
TRBD1 NA TRBJ1-2 TRBV29-1 CSVTGTAANYGYTF TGCAGCGTTACCGGGACAGCCGCTAACTATGGCTACACCTTC
NA NA TRBJ1-1 TRBV9 CASRLGSAEAFF TGTGCCAGCAGACTAGGGAGCGCTGAAGCTTTCTTT
TRBD1 NA TRBJ1-1 TRBV5-1 CASSLRTGGGWNTEAFF TGCGCCAGCAGCTTACGGACAGGGGGAGGATGGAACACTGAAGCTTTCTTT
NA many TRBJ1-2 TRBV6-1 CASSEGPGPYYGYTF TGTGCCAGCAGTGAAGGTCCGGGACCGTACTATGGCTACACCTTC
TRBD1 medium-sized TRBJ2-7 TRBV6-8 CASSYRDRVGGSSYEQYF TGTGCCAGCAGTTACCGGGACAGGGTTGGGGGAAGCTCCTACGAGCAGTACTTC
TRBD2 medium-sized TRBJ2-3 TRBV9 CASSVAPQTSGSTDTQYF TGTGCCAGCAGCGTAGCTCCGCAGACTAGCGGGAGCACAGATACGCAGTATTTT
NA few TRBJ2-3 TRBV6-8 CASVKDGSTDTQYF TGTGCCAGCGTGAAGGACGGATCCACAGATACGCAGTATTTT
NA many TRBJ2-6 TRBV11-3 CASSLLSAGANVLTF TGTGCCAGCAGCTTGTTGTCAGCCGGGGCCAACGTCCTGACTTTC
TRBD1 NA TRBJ1-2 TRBV6-8 CASSPTGADGYTF TGTGCCAGCAGCCCGACAGGGGCGGATGGCTACACCTTC
NA NA TRBJ2-6 TRBV15 CATSRGGTGANVLTF TGTGCCACCAGCAGAGGGGGAACTGGGGCCAACGTCCTGACTTTC
NA NA TRBJ1-5 TRBV19 CASRPGTDLPQHF TGTGCCAGCAGACCAGGGACCGACTTGCCCCAGCATTTT
NA NA TRBJ2-7 TRBV15 CATKRTGRSYEQYF TGTGCCACTAAGCGGACGGGGAGGTCCTACGAGCAGTACTTC
TRBD2 many TRBJ2-7 TRBV6-8 CAISHGTSSYEQYF TGTGCCATCAGCCACGGGACTAGCTCCTACGAGCAGTACTTC
NA NA TRBJ2-7 TRBV28 CASSPVPTSYEQYF TGTGCCAGCAGTCCCGTCCCGACAAGCTACGAGCAGTACTTC
TRBD2 few TRBJ2-1 TRBV9 CASSPERGRREQFF TGTGCCAGCAGCCCGGAGCGGGGGCGCCGGGAGCAGTTCTTC
TRBD1 NA TRBJ1-2 TRBV19 CASTPPTGGNYGYTF TGTGCCAGTACCCCTCCGACAGGGGGCAACTATGGCTACACCTTC
NA few TRBJ2-1 TRBV9 CASSVYVGGLRNEQFF TGTGCCAGCAGCGTATACGTGGGGGGGCTGAGGAATGAGCAGTTCTTC
NA NA TRBJ2-7 TRBV28 CASSPDGRGLYEQYF TGTGCCAGCAGTCCTGACGGGAGAGGGTTGTACGAGCAGTACTTC
TRBD1 few TRBJ1-5 TRBV11-3 CASSLGQGAFQPQHF TGTGCCAGCAGCTTGGGGCAGGGGGCTTTTCAGCCCCAGCATTTT
NA NA TRBJ2-2 TRBV18 CASSPESGPGELFF TGTGCCAGCTCACCGGAGTCGGGGCCCGGGGAGCTGTTTTTT
NA many TRBJ2-5 TRBV11-3 CASSLVDSHQETQYF TGTGCCAGCAGCTTAGTTGACAGTCATCAAGAGACCCAGTACTTC
NA few TRBJ1-4 TRBV19 CASSIGEKLFF TGTGCCAGTAGTATCGGTGAAAAACTGTTTTTT
NA medium-sized TRBJ2-7 TRBV11-3 CASTTPGYTYEQYF TGTGCCAGCACCACCCCGGGATATACCTACGAGCAGTACTTC
TRBD1 medium-sized TRBJ2-3 TRBV9 CASSVGDSQTTDTQYF TGTGCCAGCAGCGTAGGGGACAGCCAAACCACAGATACGCAGTATTTT
NA many TRBJ2-1 TRBV11-3 CASSLEAASYNEQFF TGTGCCAGCAGCTTAGAGGCGGCCTCCTACAATGAGCAGTTCTTC